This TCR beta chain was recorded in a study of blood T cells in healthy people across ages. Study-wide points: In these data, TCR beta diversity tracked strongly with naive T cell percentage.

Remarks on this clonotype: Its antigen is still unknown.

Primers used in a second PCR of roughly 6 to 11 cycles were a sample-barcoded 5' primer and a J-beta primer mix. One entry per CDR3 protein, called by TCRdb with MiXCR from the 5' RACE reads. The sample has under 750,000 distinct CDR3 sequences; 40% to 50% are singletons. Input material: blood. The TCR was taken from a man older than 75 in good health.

The CDR3 loop reads CASRASIDRAGQYF. CDR3 coding DNA: TGTGCCAGCAGAGCCTCCATCGACAGGGCGGGGCAGTACTTC. This chain joins TRBV6-2 or TRBV6-3 and TRBJ2-5, with D perhaps TRBD1 (7 bases). This CDR3 has 14 residues. V lost 6 bases, J lost 11 bases, and 22 bases lay in between. Germline V gives CDR1 MNHEY, CDR2 SVGEGT.